Following are 18 T cell receptor beta chains from one sample sequenced in a study of T cell clonality in common variable immunodeficiency. Overall study results and limits: Reportedly, TCR beta sequences from common variable immunodeficiency showed fewer deletions and N-nucleotide insertions.

Their antigens are not known. Method: immunoSEQ multiplex PCR; TCRdb's copy keeps in-frame clones and lacks some. This table holds tens of thousands of clones with no singletons; the top ten claim 6% to 8%. Sequenced material: peripheral blood mononuclear cells. The source of these receptors is a human donor with common variable immunodeficiency.

This clone was picked up many times. The missing CDR3 end, 3 residues past where the read stops, is filled in from the germline J gene. The rearrangement uses TRBV6-1 and TRBJ2-7; D possibly corresponds to TRBD1 (7 bases). The CDR3 covers 14 residues. From germline, CDR1 is MNHNS and CDR2 SASEGT. With 4 bases removed from V and 0 bases from J, the gap between germline ends came to 10 bases. The CDR3 is CASSGRGDSYEQYF. Partial CDR3 DNA: TGTGCCAGCAGTGGCAGGGGGGACTCCTACGAG.

This clone was seen a handful of times. The missing CDR3 end, 3 residues past where the read stops, is filled in from the germline J gene. The rearrangement links TRBV11-3 to TRBJ2-1; 10 positions match TRBD2. From germline, CDR1 is SGHNT and CDR2 YENEEA. After removal of 2 bases from V and 4 bases from J, the junction contained 2 bases not matched to a gene. This CDR3 has 15 amino acids. The CDR3 sequence is CASSLTSGIYNEQFF. The CDR3 DNA, read in part, is TGTGCCAGCAGCTTAACTAGCGGGATTTACAATGAG.

Of note for this clone: The CDR3 goes on 3 residues after the read ends, and that part is filled in from the germline J gene. The genes are TRBV20-1 and TRBJ1-2, with D perhaps TRBD1 (5 bases). This CDR3 contains 12 residues. V was trimmed by 5 bases and J by 6 bases, leaving 13 bases between them. CDR1 and CDR2 from the germline V gene are DFQATT and SNEGSKA (reference sequence). This CDR3 reads CSALGQGDGYTF. The DNA read from the CDR3 is TGCAGTGCTCTGGGGCAGGGAGATGGC.

This clone was picked up a small number of times. The read falls 3 residues short of the CDR3 end, and the missing part is taken from the germline J gene. The genes are TRBV30 and TRBJ2-5, with unresolved D. The CDR3 is made up of 14 amino acids. CDR1 is GTSNPN, CDR2 SVGIG, per germline (reference sequence). The V and J ends lost 1 base and 6 bases respectively, with 15 bases between them. The sequenced part of the CDR3 DNA is TGTGCCTGGAGTGGGCCGTTTAGCAATAAGACC. It is translated as CAWSGPFSNKT. The CDR3 as a whole reads CAWSGPFSNKTQYF. The entire variable domain, with the rest obtained from reference TRBV30 and TRBJ2-5, is as follows: SQTIHQWPATLVQPVGSPLSLECTVEGTSNPNLYWYRQAAGRGLQLLFYSVGIGQISSEVPQNLSASRPQDRQFILSSKKLLLSDSGFYLCAWSGPFSNKTQYFGPGTRLLVL.

In this sample, this clone turned up a few times. The CDR3 goes on 3 residues after the read ends, and that part is filled in from the germline J gene. V gene TRBV2 combines with J gene TRBJ2-1, with a weak D call TRBD2 (6 bases). The CDR3 loop spans 15 amino acids. Trimming cost V 5 bases and J 0 bases, with 11 bases left between them. The germline CDR1 and CDR2 sequences are SNHLY and FYNNEI. The CDR3 loop is CASSPDYVSYNEQFF. The sequenced CDR3 bases are TGTGCCAGCAGTCCGGACTATGTCTCCTACAATGAG.

This clone was seen a handful of times. Read coverage stops 3 residues before the CDR3 terminus; the germline J gene supplies the remainder. V is TRBV11-2 and J is TRBJ2-1; D is perhaps TRBD2 (5 bases). V was pared by 5 bases and J by 9 bases, with 14 bases between. The CDR3 is 13 amino acids. The germline V gene encodes CDR1 SGHAT and CDR2 FQNNGV. Partial CDR3 DNA: TGTGCCAGCAGCGCCGGGTCTCGGGGTGAG. Its translation is CASSAGSRGE. The CDR3 reads in full as CASSAGSRGEQFF. The complete variable domain, with remaining parts taken from reference TRBV11-2 and TRBJ2-1, reads EAGVAQSPRYKIIEKRQSVAFWCNPISGHATLYWYQQILGQGPKLLIQFQNNGVVDDSQLPKDRFSAERLKGVDSTLKIQPAKLEDSAVYLCASSAGSRGEQFFGPGTRLTVL.

This clone is termed medium-sized. The read gets to within 3 residues of the CDR3 end, and the germline J gene fills in the rest. The V call is TRBV20-1, the J call TRBJ1-3; D remains unclear. The length of the CDR3 is 13 residues. V lost 5 bases and J 8 bases, leaving 16 bases between the germline ends. Germline V CDR1 and CDR2: DFQATT, SNEGSKA (reference sequence). CDR3 residues: CSALASTVDTIYF. Incomplete CDR3 DNA: TGCAGTGCTTTAGCATCCACGGTTGACACC.

The sample holds a few counts of this clone. The read is 3 residues too short to cover the CDR3 end, so that end is filled in from the germline J gene. The J gene is TRBJ2-4, the V gene TRBV11-2; the match to TRBD2 covers 7 bases. V was clipped by 2 bases and J by 9 bases; unmatched bases: 4. Germline loops: CDR1 SGHAT, CDR2 FQNNGV. The CDR3 is 13 residues long. CDR3: CASSLQGGSIQYF. The DNA read from the CDR3 is TGTGCCAGCAGCTTACAGGGAGGGAGCATT. Drawing the rest from reference TRBV11-2 and TRBJ2-4, the complete variable domain is EAGVAQSPRYKIIEKRQSVAFWCNPISGHATLYWYQQILGQGPKLLIQFQNNGVVDDSQLPKDRFSAERLKGVDSTLKIQPAKLEDSAVYLCASSLQGGSIQYFGAGTRLSVL.

This clone counts as medium-sized. The read comes to an end 3 residues before the CDR3 does, leaving the germline J gene to fill in the end. The rearrangement links TRBV20-1 to TRBJ1-1, with a possible D match to TRBD1 (5 bases). CDR1 and CDR2 (germline): DFQATT, SNEGSKA (reference sequence). This CDR3 is built from 13 residues. CDR3 DNA, as far as it was read: TGCAGTGCTAGAGACCTGGAAGGGGAGGAT. This codes for CSARDLEGED. The full CDR3 reads CSARDLEGEDAFF.

CDR3 in amino acids: CSAKKGLAGQETQYF. CDR3 bases read: TGCAGTGCTAAAAAGGGACTAGCGGGCCAAGAGACC. The V call is TRBV20-1, the J call TRBJ2-5, with TRBD2 identical over 12 bases. The read ends 3 residues shy of where the CDR3 ends; the end is completed using the germline J gene. Germline trimming cut 4 bases from V and 1 base from J; bases unmatched to any gene: 4. The germline V gene has CDR1 DFQATT and CDR2 SNEGSKA (reference sequence). This CDR3 is 15 amino acids long.

This clone was seen only a few times. The read terminates 3 residues ahead of where the CDR3 ends, so the germline J gene completes it. J is TRBJ2-7 and V is TRBV7-9; D may be TRBD1 (6 bases). This CDR3 region has 12 residues. Germline V gene sequence: CDR1 SEHNR, CDR2 FQNEAQ (reference sequence). The V gene lost 5 bases and the J gene lost 5 bases, with 10 bases spanning the gap. Incomplete CDR3 DNA: TGTGCCAGCAGCCGCAGGGGCCACGAG. Translation gives CASSRRGHE. The whole CDR3 sequence reads CASSRRGHEQYF.

This clone has ten or more counts. The read ends 3 residues early relative to the CDR3; the germline J gene fills the gap. This chain links TRBV7-2 with TRBJ1-2; D is unresolved. The CDR3 runs 13 residues. V gave up 3 bases and J gave up 2 bases, with 7 bases separating them. The germline V gene has CDR1 SGHTA and CDR2 FQGNSA. The sequenced part of the CDR3 DNA is TGTGCCAGCAGCTTTGCGGGGAACTATGGC. Its translation: CASSFAGNYG. The complete CDR3 protein is CASSFAGNYGYTF.

The CDR3 loop reads CASSPPGATNEKLFF. The part of the CDR3 DNA that was read is TGTGCCAGCTCACCTCCCGGGGCAACTAATGAAAAA. The rearrangement uses TRBV18 and TRBJ1-4; D gene unclear. The DNA ends 3 residues before the CDR3 does, and the rest of the CDR3 is filled in from the germline J gene. CDR3 length equals 15 residues. Germline V gene lookup returns CDR1 KGHSH and CDR2 LQKENI. Trimming took off 3 bases at V and 0 bases at J, with 8 bases between the two ends.

This clone was counted many times. The part of the CDR3 DNA that was read is TGTGCCAGCAGCCTCCCTGGGGCAGGTGCGCCC. Residues: CASSLPGAGAP. The full CDR3 sequence reads CASSLPGAGAPQHF. V is TRBV7-9 and J is TRBJ1-5; maybe TRBD1 (5 bases). Sequencing ends 3 residues short of the CDR3 end; the germline J gene provides the rest. The germline V gene encodes CDR1 SEHNR and CDR2 FQNEAQ (reference sequence). This CDR3 comprises 14 residues. The V end lost 5 bases, the J end lost 9 bases, and 17 bases lay between the germline ends.

This clone has just a few counts. The CDR3 region is CASSVTLVRETQYF. The covered CDR3 bases are TGTGCCAGCAGCGTGACACTAGTGCGTGAGACC. The chain employs TRBV7-9 and TRBJ2-5; perhaps TRBD2 as D (5 bases). The DNA ends 3 residues before the CDR3 does, and the rest of the CDR3 is filled in from the germline J gene. The germline V gene encodes CDR1 SEHNR and CDR2 FQNEAQ (reference sequence). CDR3 length: 14 amino acids. The V end was cut by 5 bases, the J end by 5 bases, with 15 bases between.

This clone was observed at least ten times. The CDR3 extends 3 residues past the end of the read, so its final part is completed from the germline J gene. The chain uses TRBV5-5 and TRBJ2-3; 9 nucleotides agree with TRBD2. CDR1 is SGHKS, CDR2 YYEKEE, per germline (reference sequence). The V gene end was trimmed by 4 bases and the J gene end by 3 bases; junction bases not matched to a gene: 6. The CDR3 extends over 15 amino acids. The CDR3 sequence is CASSPRSGRTDTQYF. CDR3 DNA (partial): TGTGCCAGCAGCCCACGTAGCGGGAGAACAGATACG. The variable domain in full, with the rest retrieved from reference TRBV5-5 and TRBJ2-3, is DAGVTQSPTHLIKTRGQQVTLRCSPISGHKSVSWYQQVLGQGPQFIFQYYEKEERGRGNFPDRFSARQFPNYSSELNVNALLLGDSALYLCASSPRSGRTDTQYFGPGTRLTVL.

The table lists this clone with many counts. Here the CDR3 reads CASSILVVAGYGYTF. CDR3 DNA, as far as it was read: TGTGCCAGTAGTATTTTGGTGGTTGCGGGGTATGGC. The rearrangement links TRBV19 to TRBJ1-2; D is unclear. The sequence runs out 3 residues before the end of the CDR3; the remainder is reconstructed from the germline J gene. Trimming cost V 3 bases and J 5 bases, with 16 bases left between them. The CDR3 is 15 residues long. The germline V gene has CDR1 LNHDA and CDR2 SQIVND (reference sequence). The variable domain in full, with the rest retrieved from reference TRBV19 and TRBJ1-2, is DGGITQSPKYLFRKEGQNVTLSCEQNLNHDAMYWYRQDPGQGLRLIYYSQIVNDFQKGDIAEGYSVSREKKESFPLTVTSAQKNPTAFYLCASSILVVAGYGYTFGSGTRLTVV.

About this clone: The read falls 3 residues short of the CDR3 end, and the missing part is taken from the germline J gene. The chain couples TRBV11-2 to TRBJ2-5; 7 bases agree with TRBD2. The CDR3 sequence is 13 residues long. With 2 bases clipped from V and 5 bases from J, the junction kept 2 bases outside the gene matches. Germline CDR1 reads SGHAT; CDR2 reads FQNNGV. The CDR3 bases that were read are TGTGCCAGCAGCTTACGGGGGGTCGAGACC. It is translated as CASSLRGVET. The full CDR3 protein reads CASSLRGVETQYF.